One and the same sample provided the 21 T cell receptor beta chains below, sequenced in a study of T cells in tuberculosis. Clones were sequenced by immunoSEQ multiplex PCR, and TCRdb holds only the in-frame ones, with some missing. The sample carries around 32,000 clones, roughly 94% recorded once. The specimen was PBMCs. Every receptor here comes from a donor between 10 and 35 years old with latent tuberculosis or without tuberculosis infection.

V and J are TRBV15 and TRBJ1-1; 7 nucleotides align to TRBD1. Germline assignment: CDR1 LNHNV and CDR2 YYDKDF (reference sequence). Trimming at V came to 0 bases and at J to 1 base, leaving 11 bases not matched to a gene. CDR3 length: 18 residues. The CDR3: CATSRDRRGRWENTEAFF. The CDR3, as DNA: TGTGCCACCAGCAGAGATAGGAGGGGGCGGTGGGAGAACACTGAAGCTTTCTTT. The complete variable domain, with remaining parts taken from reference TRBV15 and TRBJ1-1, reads DAMVIQNPRYQVTQFGKPVTLSCSQTLNHNVMYWYQQKSSQAPKLLFHYYDKDFNNEADTPDNFQSRRPNTSFCFLDIRSPGLGDTAMYLCATSRDRRGRWENTEAFFGQGTRLTVV.

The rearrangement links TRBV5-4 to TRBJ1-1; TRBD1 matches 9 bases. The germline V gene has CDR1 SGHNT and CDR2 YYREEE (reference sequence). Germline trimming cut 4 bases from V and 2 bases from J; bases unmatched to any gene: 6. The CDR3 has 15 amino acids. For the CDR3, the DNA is TGTGCCAGCAGCCGGGACAGGGCGATCAACACTGAAGCTTTCTTT. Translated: CASSRDRAINTEAFF.

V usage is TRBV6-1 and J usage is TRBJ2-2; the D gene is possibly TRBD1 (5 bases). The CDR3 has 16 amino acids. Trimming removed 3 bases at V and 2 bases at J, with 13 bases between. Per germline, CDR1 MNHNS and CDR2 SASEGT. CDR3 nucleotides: TGTGCCAGCAGTGACCTGGGGCTATTTAACACCGGGGAGCTGTTTTTT. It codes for CASSDLGLFNTGELFF.

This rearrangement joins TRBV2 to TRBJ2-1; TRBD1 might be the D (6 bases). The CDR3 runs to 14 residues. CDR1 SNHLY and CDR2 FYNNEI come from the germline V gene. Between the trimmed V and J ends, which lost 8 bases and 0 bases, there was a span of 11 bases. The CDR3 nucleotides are TGTGCCAGCTCGCCGGACAGCTCCTACAATGAGCAGTTCTTC. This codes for CASSPDSSYNEQFF. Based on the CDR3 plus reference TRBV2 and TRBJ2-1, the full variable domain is EPEVTQTPSHQVTQMGQEVILRCVPISNHLYFYWYRQILGQKVEFLVSFYNNEISEKSEIFDDQFSVERPDGSNFTLKIRSTKLEDSAMYFCASSPDSSYNEQFFGPGTRLTVL.

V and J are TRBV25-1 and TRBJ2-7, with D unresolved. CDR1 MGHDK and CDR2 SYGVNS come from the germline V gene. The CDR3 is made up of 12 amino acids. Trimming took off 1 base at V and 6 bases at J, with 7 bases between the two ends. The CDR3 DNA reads TGTGCCAGCAGTGAATCCGGTAGCGAGCAGTACTTC. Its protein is CASSESGSEQYF.

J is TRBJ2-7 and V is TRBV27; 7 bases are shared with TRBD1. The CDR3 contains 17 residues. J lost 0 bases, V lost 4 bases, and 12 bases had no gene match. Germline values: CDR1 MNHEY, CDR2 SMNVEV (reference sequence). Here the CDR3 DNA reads TGTGCCAGCAGTTCAAGACCGGGACAGTATAGCTCCTACGAGCAGTACTTC. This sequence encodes CASSSRPGQYSSYEQYF.

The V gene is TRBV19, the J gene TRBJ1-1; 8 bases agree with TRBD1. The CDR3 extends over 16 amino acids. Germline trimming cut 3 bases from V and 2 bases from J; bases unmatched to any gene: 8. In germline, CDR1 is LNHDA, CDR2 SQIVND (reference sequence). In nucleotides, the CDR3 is TGTGCCAGTAGTATGCTCGCCGGACAGGGTAACACTGAAGCTTTCTTT. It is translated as CASSMLAGQGNTEAFF. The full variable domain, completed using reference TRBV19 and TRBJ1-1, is DGGITQSPKYLFRKEGQNVTLSCEQNLNHDAMYWYRQDPGQGLRLIYYSQIVNDFQKGDIAEGYSVSREKKESFPLTVTSAQKNPTAFYLCASSMLAGQGNTEAFFGQGTRLTVV.

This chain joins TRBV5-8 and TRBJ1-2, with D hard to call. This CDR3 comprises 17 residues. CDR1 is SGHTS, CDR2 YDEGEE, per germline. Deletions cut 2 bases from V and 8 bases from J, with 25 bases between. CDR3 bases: TGTGCCAGCAGCTTCATTCGCGGCAGGCGGGCCACGGGAGGCTACACCTTC. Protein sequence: CASSFIRGRRATGGYTF.

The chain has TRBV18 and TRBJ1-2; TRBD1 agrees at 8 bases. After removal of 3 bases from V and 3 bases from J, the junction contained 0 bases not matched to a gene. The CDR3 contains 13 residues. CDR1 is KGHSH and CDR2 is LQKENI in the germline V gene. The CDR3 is CASSPGQDYGYTF. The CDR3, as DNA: TGTGCCAGCTCACCGGGACAGGACTATGGCTACACCTTC. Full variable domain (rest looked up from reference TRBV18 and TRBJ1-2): NAGVMQNPRHLVRRRGQEARLRCSPMKGHSHVYWYRQLPEEGLKFMVYLQKENIIDESGMPKERFSAEFPKEGPSILRIQQVVRGDSAAYFCASSPGQDYGYTFGSGTRLTVV.

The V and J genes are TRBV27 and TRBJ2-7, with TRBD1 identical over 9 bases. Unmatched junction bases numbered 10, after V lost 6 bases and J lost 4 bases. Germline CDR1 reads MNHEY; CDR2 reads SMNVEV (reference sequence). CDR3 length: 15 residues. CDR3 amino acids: CASSVRDRVGYEQYF. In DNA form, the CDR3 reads TGTGCCAGCAGCGTCCGGGACAGGGTCGGTTACGAGCAGTACTTC.

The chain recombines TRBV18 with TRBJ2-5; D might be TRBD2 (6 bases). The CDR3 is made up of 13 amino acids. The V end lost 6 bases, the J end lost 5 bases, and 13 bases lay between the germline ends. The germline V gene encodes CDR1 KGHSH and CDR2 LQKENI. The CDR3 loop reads CASSPGRGETQYF. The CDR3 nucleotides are TGTGCCAGCTCGCCAGGGCGGGGCGAGACCCAGTACTTC.

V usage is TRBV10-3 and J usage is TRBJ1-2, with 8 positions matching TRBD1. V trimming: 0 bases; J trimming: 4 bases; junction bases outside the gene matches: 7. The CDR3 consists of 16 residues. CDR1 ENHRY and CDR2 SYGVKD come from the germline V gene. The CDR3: CAISESLDRAVYGYTF. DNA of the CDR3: TGTGCCATCAGTGAGTCCCTGGACAGGGCGGTCTATGGCTACACCTTC.

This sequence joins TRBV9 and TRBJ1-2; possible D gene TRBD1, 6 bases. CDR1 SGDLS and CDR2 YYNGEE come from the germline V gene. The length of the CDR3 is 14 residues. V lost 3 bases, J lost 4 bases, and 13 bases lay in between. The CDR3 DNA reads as TGTGCCAGCAGCGAGGACAGCTTGGGCTATGGCTACACCTTC. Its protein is CASSEDSLGYGYTF.

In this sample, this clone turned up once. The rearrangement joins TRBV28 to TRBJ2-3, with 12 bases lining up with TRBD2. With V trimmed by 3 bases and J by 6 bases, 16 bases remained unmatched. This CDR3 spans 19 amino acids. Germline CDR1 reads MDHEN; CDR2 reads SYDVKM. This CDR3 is CASSFLGQILAGGSDTQYF. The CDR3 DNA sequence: TGTGCCAGCAGTTTCCTCGGACAGATACTAGCGGGAGGCAGTGATACGCAGTATTTT.

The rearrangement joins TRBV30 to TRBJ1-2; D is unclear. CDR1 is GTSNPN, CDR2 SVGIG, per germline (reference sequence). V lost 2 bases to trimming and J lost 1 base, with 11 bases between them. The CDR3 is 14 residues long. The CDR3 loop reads CAWSPLTHNYGYTF. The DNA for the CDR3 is TGTGCCTGGAGTCCTCTCACTCATAACTATGGCTACACCTTC.

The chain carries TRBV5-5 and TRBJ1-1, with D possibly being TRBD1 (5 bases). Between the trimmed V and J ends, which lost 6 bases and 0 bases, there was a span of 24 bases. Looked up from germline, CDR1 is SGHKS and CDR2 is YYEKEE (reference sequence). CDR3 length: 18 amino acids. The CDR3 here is CASIDGIGELGMNTEAFF. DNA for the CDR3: TGTGCCAGCATCGATGGGATAGGGGAATTAGGAATGAACACTGAAGCTTTCTTT.

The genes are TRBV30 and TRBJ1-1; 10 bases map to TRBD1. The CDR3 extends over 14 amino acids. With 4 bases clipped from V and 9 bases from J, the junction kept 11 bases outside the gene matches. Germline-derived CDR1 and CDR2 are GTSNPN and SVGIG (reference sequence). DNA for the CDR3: TGTGCCTGGATACGGGTAGGGACAGGGGTTCAAGCTTTCTTT. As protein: CAWIRVGTGVQAFF.

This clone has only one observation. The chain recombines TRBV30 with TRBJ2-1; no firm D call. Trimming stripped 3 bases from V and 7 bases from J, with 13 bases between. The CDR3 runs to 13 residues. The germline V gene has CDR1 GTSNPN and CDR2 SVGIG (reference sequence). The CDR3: CAWRSSLWNEQFF. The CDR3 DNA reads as TGTGCCTGGAGAAGTAGCCTGTGGAATGAGCAGTTCTTC.

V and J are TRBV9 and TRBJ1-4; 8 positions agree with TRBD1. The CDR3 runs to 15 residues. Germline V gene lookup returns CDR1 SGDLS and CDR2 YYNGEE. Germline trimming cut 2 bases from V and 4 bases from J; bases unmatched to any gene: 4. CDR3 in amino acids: CASSVGQGFNEKLFF. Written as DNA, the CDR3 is TGTGCCAGCAGCGTTGGACAGGGCTTTAATGAAAAACTGTTTTTT.

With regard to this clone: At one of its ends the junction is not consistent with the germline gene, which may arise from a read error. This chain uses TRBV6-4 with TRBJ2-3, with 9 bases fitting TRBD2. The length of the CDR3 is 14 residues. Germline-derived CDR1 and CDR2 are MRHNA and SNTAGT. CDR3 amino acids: CASRERGDTDTQYF. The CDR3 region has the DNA TGTGCCAGCCGTGAGCGGGGGGACACAGATACGCAGTATTTT.

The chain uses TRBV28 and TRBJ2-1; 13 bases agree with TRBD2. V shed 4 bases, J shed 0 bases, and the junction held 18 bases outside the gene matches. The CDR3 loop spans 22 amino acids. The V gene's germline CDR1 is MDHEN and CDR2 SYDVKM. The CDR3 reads CASSSTTPYGTSGMGSYNEQFF. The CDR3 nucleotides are TGTGCCAGCAGTTCAACCACGCCCTACGGGACTAGCGGGATGGGCTCCTACAATGAGCAGTTCTTC.